These 8 T cell receptor beta chains originate from one sample sequenced in a study of Ad26.COV2.S vaccination and SARS-CoV-2 variants. TCRdb keeps only in-frame clones here, not all; method: immunoSEQ multiplex PCR. The top ten clones hold roughly 4% of a sample with roughly 420,000 clones, 70% to 90% of them seen once. Treatment reported: 19 received Ad26.COV2.S at low or high dose, single or two shots; 5 received placebo; per-sample allocation not given. Repertoires come from day 63 after the first vaccine or placebo injection. The sequencing here drew on peripheral blood, taken in a trial of Ad26.COV2.S vaccine versus placebo. The receptors shown here come from a person aged 18-65 years who received the Ad26.COV2.S COVID-19 vaccine or a placebo.

The chain carries TRBV11-1 and TRBJ2-1; 7 bases map to TRBD2. The CDR3 has 16 amino acids. V lost 5 bases, J lost 10 bases, and 17 bases stayed unmatched. Germline CDR1 is SGHAT and CDR2 is FQDESV (reference sequence). CDR3 loop: CASSLGLGGGVGEQFF. The DNA for the CDR3 is TGTGCCAGCAGCCTAGGGCTTGGCGGGGGTGTAGGAGAGCAGTTCTTC.

V usage is TRBV6-2 or TRBV6-3 and J usage is TRBJ2-5, with D unclear. V lost 0 bases, J lost 5 bases, and 13 bases lay in between. The CDR3 consists of 15 residues. Germline CDR1 is MNHEY and CDR2 is SVGEGT. The CDR3 DNA is TGTGCCAGCAGTTACTCCGACACACGAAGGGAGACCCAGTACTTC. Its protein is CASSYSDTRRETQYF.

V is TRBV4-1 and J is TRBJ1-2; no clear D gene. There are 14 residues in the CDR3. Germline values: CDR1 MGHRA, CDR2 YSYEKL. Trimming removed 1 base at V and 4 bases at J, with 10 bases between. CDR3 sequence reads: CASSQANSIYGYTF. The CDR3 bases are TGCGCCAGCAGCCAAGCAAACAGTATCTATGGCTACACCTTC.

The V and J genes are TRBV11-2 and TRBJ2-7; 10 bases match TRBD1. This CDR3 spans 15 amino acids. Trimming took 5 bases from V and 5 from J; bases not matched to a gene: 9. The germline gives CDR1 SGHAT, CDR2 FQNNGV. CDR3 protein: CASSRAGTGVHEQYF. CDR3 nucleotides: TGTGCCAGCAGCAGGGCCGGGACAGGGGTGCACGAGCAGTACTTC.

This chain uses TRBV7-2 with TRBJ1-2, with D maybe TRBD1 (5 bases). This CDR3 comprises 14 residues. The germline V and J ends were trimmed by 5 bases and 0 bases, with 10 bases remaining between them. Germline lookup yields CDR1 SGHTA and CDR2 FQGNSA. CDR3 in amino acids: CASSVQVTNYGYTF. CDR3 nucleotides: TGTGCCAGCAGCGTACAGGTTACTAACTATGGCTACACCTTC. Full variable domain (rest looked up from reference TRBV7-2 and TRBJ1-2): GAGVSQSPSNKVTEKGKDVELRCDPISGHTALYWYRQSLGQGLEFLIYFQGNSAPDKSGLPSDRFSAERTGGSVSTLTIQRTQQEDSAVYLCASSVQVTNYGYTFGSGTRLTVV.

V is TRBV28 and J is TRBJ1-5, with a possible D match to TRBD1 (5 bases). V gave up 9 bases and J gave up 7 bases, with 13 bases separating them. This CDR3 has 12 residues. Per the germline V gene, CDR1 is MDHEN and CDR2 is SYDVKM. In DNA, the CDR3 is TGTGCCAGTGACACAGGAGCCCAGCCCCAGCATTTT. Its translation is CASDTGAQPQHF.

This rearrangement joins TRBV28 to TRBJ1-5, with 7 bases lining up with TRBD1. CDR3 length equals 14 residues. Unmatched junction bases numbered 6, after V lost 6 bases and J lost 4 bases. CDR1 MDHEN and CDR2 SYDVKM come from the germline V gene. The CDR3 DNA follows: TGTGCCAGCAGCAAGGACAGGAGGAATCAGCCCCAGCATTTT. Its translation is CASSKDRRNQPQHF.

CDR3 nucleotides: TGCAGCGTTGAAGTGGCGGGTAATGAAAAACTGTTTTTT. Its protein product is CSVEVAGNEKLFF. The chain couples TRBV29-1 to TRBJ1-4; D call uncertain. Trimming left V 1 base short and J 4 bases short, with 7 bases between. The CDR3 sequence is 13 residues long. Germline lookup yields CDR1 SQVTM and CDR2 ANQGSEA. The variable domain in full, completed from reference TRBV29-1 and TRBJ1-4, reads SAVISQKPSRDICQRGTSLTIQCQVDSQVTMMFWYRQQPGQSLTLIATANQGSEATYESGFVIDKFPISRPNLTFSTLTVSNMSPEDSSIYLCSVEVAGNEKLFFGSGTQLSVL.